The 22 T cell receptor beta chains in this list originate from one sample, sequenced in a study of vaccination and CD4 T cells after COVID-19. Treatment given: approximately nine-day PBMC culture with coronavirus spike peptide pools or control peptides (ViraFEST assay). Their specific antigens are unknown. Sequenced with the Oncomine TCR Beta short-read assay was DNA taken from cultured CD4+ T cells. TCRdb called the PCR reads again in MiXCR, with one record for every CDR3 protein. The sample holds more than 13,000 distinct CDR3 sequences, about 53% seen once. Sequencing was performed on CD4+ T cells from blood, cultured in vitro, taken before SARS-CoV-2 vaccination. These receptor sequences come from a human donor who had recovered from COVID-19.

This clonotype was seen a few times. V gene TRBV19 combines with J gene TRBJ1-5; no firm D call. The CDR3 contains 13 residues. The V and J ends lost 5 bases and 3 bases respectively, with 8 bases between them. Germline V lookup: CDR1 LNHDA, CDR2 SQIVND (reference sequence). The CDR3 nucleotides read TGTGCCAGTAGTCTGCGGGCCAATCAGCCCCAGCATTTT. Protein sequence: CASSLRANQPQHF.

The rearrangement joins TRBV19 to TRBJ2-3; TRBD1 agrees at 7 bases. Germline V gene data show CDR1 as LNHDA and CDR2 as SQIVND (reference sequence). The length of the CDR3 is 13 residues. J lost 1 base, V lost 5 bases, and 0 bases had no gene match. In nucleotides, the CDR3 is TGTGCCAGTAGTGGGACAGGCACAGATACGCAGTATTTT. Its translation is CASSGTGTDTQYF.

V gene TRBV7-7 combines with J gene TRBJ2-7; weak D call: TRBD2 (6 bases). The CDR3 is made up of 13 amino acids. CDR1 is SSHAT, CDR2 FNYEAQ, per germline (reference sequence). V was shortened by 5 bases and J by 7 bases, with 15 bases between the two germline ends. The CDR3: CASSEGRAGEQYF. The CDR3 bases are TGTGCCAGCAGCGAAGGCAGGGCGGGAGAGCAGTACTTC.

This clonotype is classed as large (0.1 to 1%). This chain uses TRBV11-2 with TRBJ2-5; no clear D gene. Germline values: CDR1 SGHAT, CDR2 FQNNGV. Trimming removed 6 bases at V and 4 bases at J, with 12 bases between. The CDR3 consists of 13 residues. CDR3 nucleotide sequence: TGTGCCAGCAGACCACCCGTCATAGAGACCCAGTACTTC. This translates into CASRPPVIETQYF.

This chain uses TRBV19 with TRBJ1-6; TRBD1 aligns across 8 bases. This CDR3 is 15 amino acids long. Germline trimming cut 5 bases from V and 6 bases from J; bases unmatched to any gene: 6. CDR1 LNHDA and CDR2 SQIVND come from the germline V gene (reference sequence). The CDR3 DNA follows: TGTGCCAGTAGTTTTGGACAGGGAGGTAATTCACCCCTCCACTTT. Its protein is CASSFGQGGNSPLHF. The full variable domain, completed using reference TRBV19 and TRBJ1-6, is DGGITQSPKYLFRKEGQNVTLSCEQNLNHDAMYWYRQDPGQGLRLIYYSQIVNDFQKGDIAEGYSVSREKKESFPLTVTSAQKNPTAFYLCASSFGQGGNSPLHFGNGTRLTVT.

With regard to this clonotype: A much bigger clone sits one base away, suggesting this may be a read error. The chain uses TRBV10-3 and TRBJ2-3; D is ambiguous. CDR1 is ENHRY and CDR2 is SYGVKD in the germline V gene. Trimming pared 11 bases from V and 0 bases from J, leaving 15 bases between. The CDR3 has 14 amino acids. The CDR3 is CAGSYGRSTDTQYF. Here the CDR3 DNA reads TGTGCCGGCAGTTACGGCAGAAGCACAGATACGCAGTATTTT.

The rearrangement uses TRBV19 and TRBJ1-3; no clear D gene. Trimming left V 4 bases short and J 4 bases short, with 11 bases between. The germline V gene encodes CDR1 LNHDA and CDR2 SQIVND (reference sequence). The CDR3 consists of 14 residues. The CDR3, as DNA: TGTGCCAGTAGTAGCGGCGGAGCGGGAAACACCATATATTTT. It translates to CASSSGGAGNTIYF.

V gene TRBV23-1 combines with J gene TRBJ2-5; weak D call: TRBD2 (7 bases). TRBV23-1 is an ORF for which the function is uncertain. The CDR3 has 16 amino acids. The germline V and J ends were trimmed by 7 bases and 6 bases, with 24 bases remaining between them. The DNA of the CDR3 is TGCGCCAGCAATCTAAAGGGGGGGCGGATAATACAGACCCAGTACTTC. Translated: CASNLKGGRIIQTQYF.

CDR3 bases: TGTGCCAGCACCGGAGGGGGGAGCACTGAAGCTTTCTTT. Translation gives CASTGGGSTEAFF. The chain carries TRBV11-3 and TRBJ1-1; TRBD1 might be the D (6 bases). The CDR3 loop spans 13 amino acids. With 7 bases removed from V and 4 bases from J, the gap between germline ends came to 13 bases. Germline CDR1 and CDR2: SGHNT and YENEEA.

The genes are TRBV6-2 or TRBV6-3 and TRBJ2-1, with D possibly being TRBD1 (5 bases). The germline V gene encodes CDR1 MNHEY and CDR2 SVGEGT. V lost 6 bases, J lost 9 bases, and 21 bases lay in between. The CDR3 runs to 15 residues. The CDR3 protein is CASRRPQETRGEQFF. The CDR3, as DNA: TGTGCCAGCAGGAGACCACAGGAAACCCGTGGTGAGCAGTTCTTC.

This chain joins TRBV7-9 and TRBJ2-3; 10 nucleotides agree with TRBD2. CDR1 is SEHNR, CDR2 FQNEAQ, per germline (reference sequence). The V gene end was trimmed by 5 bases and the J gene end by 2 bases; junction bases not matched to a gene: 4. The CDR3 is 15 amino acids. CDR3 amino acids: CASSPLAGDTDTQYF. The DNA of the CDR3 is TGTGCCAGCAGCCCCCTAGCGGGAGACACAGATACGCAGTATTTT.

The chain carries TRBV6-5 and TRBJ2-2; D may match TRBD1 or TRBD2 (5 bases each). V gave up 0 bases and J gave up 0 bases, with 5 bases separating them. Germline values: CDR1 MNHEY, CDR2 SVGAGI. The CDR3 contains 15 residues. The CDR3 reads CASSYSGANTGELFF. The CDR3 nucleotides are TGTGCCAGCAGTTACTCGGGGGCGAACACCGGGGAGCTGTTTTTT.

This clonotype came up a few times. This chain links TRBV7-3 with TRBJ2-5; TRBD2 matches at 12 bases. The J segment lost 5 bases and the V segment lost 5 bases, leaving 6 bases of the junction unmatched. Germline CDR1 and CDR2: SGHTA and FQGTGA. The CDR3 has 15 residues. The CDR3: CASSLLAGGVETQYF. The DNA of the CDR3 is TGTGCCAGCAGCCTCCTAGCGGGGGGGGTGGAGACCCAGTACTTC.

The rearrangement uses TRBV6-2 or TRBV6-3 and TRBJ1-5; D ambiguous. Per the germline V gene, CDR1 is MNHEY and CDR2 is SVGEGT. V was clipped by 7 bases and J by 5 bases, with 15 bases between them. The CDR3 length is 14 residues. CDR3 region: CASTPVRTHQPQHF. The DNA for the CDR3 is TGTGCCAGCACCCCCGTGAGGACCCATCAGCCCCAGCATTTT.

The rearrangement uses TRBV20-1 and TRBJ2-1; 8 positions match TRBD2. Germline loops: CDR1 DFQATT, CDR2 SNEGSKA (reference sequence). V dropped 3 bases and J dropped 10; count of bases not matched to a gene: 20. The CDR3 length is 17 residues. This CDR3 reads CSASRPGLGVGPAEQFF. CDR3 nucleotide sequence: TGCAGTGCTAGTCGTCCGGGACTAGGAGTTGGTCCGGCGGAGCAGTTCTTC.

The chain recombines TRBV11-3 with TRBJ2-3; no firm D call. Trimming pared 5 bases from V and 1 base from J, leaving 10 bases between. This CDR3 contains 14 residues. Per germline, CDR1 SGHNT and CDR2 YENEEA. The CDR3 region is CASSPGRGTDTQYF. The CDR3 DNA is TGTGCCAGCAGCCCAGGACGGGGCACAGATACGCAGTATTTT.

This clonotype has only a few counts. The genes are TRBV15 and TRBJ1-5; D perhaps matches TRBD1 (5 bases). The V end was cut by 3 bases, the J end by 7 bases, with 13 bases between. The CDR3 sequence is 14 residues long. The germline V gene encodes CDR1 LNHNV and CDR2 YYDKDF (reference sequence). The CDR3 protein is CATSRGQGEQPQHF. The CDR3 DNA is TGTGCCACCAGCAGGGGCCAGGGTGAACAGCCCCAGCATTTT.

The chain carries TRBV6-2 or TRBV6-3 and TRBJ2-7; 7 bases are a match to TRBD2. The germline CDR1 and CDR2 sequences are MNHEY and SVGEGT. V was pared by 7 bases and J by 3 bases, with 9 bases of the junction left unmatched. The CDR3 has 14 amino acids. CDR3 coding DNA: TGTGCCAGCATCTCGAAGCGGGGCTTCTACGAGCAGTACTTC. This codes for CASISKRGFYEQYF.

In this sample, this clonotype turned up a few times. V is TRBV6-5 and J is TRBJ1-2, with 9 bases aligning to TRBD1. CDR3 length: 14 amino acids. V was pared by 2 bases and J by 8 bases, with 6 bases of the junction left unmatched. Per the germline V gene, CDR1 is MNHEY and CDR2 is SVGAGI. The CDR3 DNA reads as TGTGCCAGCAGTTACGAGGGACAGGGAGGGGGCTACACCTTC. This codes for CASSYEGQGGGYTF.

The chain links TRBV30 to TRBJ2-5; D might be TRBD2 (6 bases). V gave up 3 bases and J gave up 0 bases, with 11 bases separating them. The CDR3 has 14 residues. Germline lookup yields CDR1 GTSNPN and CDR2 SVGIG (reference sequence). The CDR3 DNA reads as TGTGCCTGGAGGCTAGCGCAGTACCAAGAGACCCAGTACTTC. It is translated as CAWRLAQYQETQYF.

The CDR3 DNA reads TGTGCCAGCAGTTTAGTCACAGGGGGTACCGAGCAGTACTTC. This codes for CASSLVTGGTEQYF. The rearrangement joins TRBV27 to TRBJ2-7, with 8 bases matching TRBD1. Germline V gene sequence: CDR1 MNHEY, CDR2 SMNVEV (reference sequence). The CDR3 runs 14 residues. The ends lost 2 bases at V and 6 bases at J; junction bases unmatched: 6.

This chain links TRBV19 with TRBJ1-2; D ambiguous. Germline CDR1 and CDR2: LNHDA and SQIVND (reference sequence). V dropped 6 bases and J dropped 1 base, with 9 bases sitting between them. This CDR3 region has 13 residues. The CDR3 DNA is TGTGCCAGTAGCTCCCCCGATAACTATGGCTACACCTTC. This encodes CASSSPDNYGYTF.